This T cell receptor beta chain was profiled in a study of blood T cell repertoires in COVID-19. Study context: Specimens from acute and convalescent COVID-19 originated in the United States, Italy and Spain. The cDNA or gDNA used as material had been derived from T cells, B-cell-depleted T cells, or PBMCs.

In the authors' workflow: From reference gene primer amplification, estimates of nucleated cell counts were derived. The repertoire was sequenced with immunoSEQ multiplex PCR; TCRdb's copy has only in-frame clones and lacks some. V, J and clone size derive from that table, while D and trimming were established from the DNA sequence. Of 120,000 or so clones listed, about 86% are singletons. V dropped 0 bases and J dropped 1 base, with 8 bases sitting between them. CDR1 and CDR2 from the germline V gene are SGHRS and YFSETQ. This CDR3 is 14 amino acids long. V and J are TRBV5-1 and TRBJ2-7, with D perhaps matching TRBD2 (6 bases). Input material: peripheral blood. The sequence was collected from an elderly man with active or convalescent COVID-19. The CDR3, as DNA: TGCGCCAGCAGCTTGGCGGGGGTTTCCTACGAGCAGTACTTC. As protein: CASSLAGVSYEQYF.